Reported below is one T cell receptor (beta chain). Germline V CDR1 and CDR2: DFQATT, SNEGSKA (reference sequence). V gave up 7 bases and J gave up 4 bases, with 10 bases separating them. The CDR3 length is 11 residues. The data originate from a study of blood T cells in healthy people across ages. The use of a sample-barcoded 5' primer and a J-beta primer mix characterized a second PCR of roughly 6 to 11 cycles. Unique molecular identifiers of 12 random nucleotides labeled each cDNA. TCRdb redid the calling of the 5' RACE reads with MiXCR, one entry per CDR3 protein. The table has about a million distinct CDR3 sequences, around 46% seen once; the top ten hold about an eighth.

V usage is TRBV20-1 and J usage is TRBJ2-5; D is unclear. The specimen was blood. This TCR came from a man aged 30 to 39 in good health. CDR3 region: CSVGYRETQYF. CDR3 nucleotide sequence: TGCAGTGTTGGGTATCGAGAGACCCAGTACTTC.